This T cell receptor beta chain comes out of a study of blood T cell repertoires in COVID-19. About the research overall: Material from acute and convalescent COVID-19 was sourced from the United States, Italy and Spain.

The CDR3 is 15 residues long. Per germline, CDR1 LNHDA and CDR2 SQIVND (reference sequence). V lost 7 bases, J lost 3 bases, and 19 bases lay in between. Source study methods: Quantification of nucleated cells was approximated via reference gene primer amplification. TCRdb's table, derived via immunoSEQ multiplex PCR, lists solely in-frame clones and lacks some. For V, J and clone size, that table is used; D and trimming come from the DNA. The sample records 56,000 or so clones, 65% to 90% being singletons. The chain carries TRBV19 and TRBJ2-7, with a tentative D call TRBD2 (6 bases). Sequenced: peripheral blood. The TCR was taken from a human donor in a cohort sampled during active COVID-19. The CDR3 DNA is TGTGCCAGTACCCCCCGGGGGTTCCGTAACTACGAGCAGTACTTC. Amino acid sequence: CASTPRGFRNYEQYF.